This TCR beta chain was documented in a study of shared clonotypes between healthy human individuals. In the study overall: Donor ages ranged 18 to 49 years: a couple of women, a few men. Study-wide points: Generally, naive subsets (rather than memory subsets) showed larger estimated richness.

In germline, CDR1 is LNHDA, CDR2 SQIVND (reference sequence). Trimming shortened V by 6 bases and J by 7 bases, and 9 bases separated the two germline ends. This CDR3 spans 12 amino acids. The run depth of the assay was deep. Each subset's genomic DNA was split evenly across several immunoSEQ plates. Repertoires were generated with immunoSEQ multiplex PCR, while TCRdb's copy carries only in-frame clones and drops some. This table has about 230,000 clones, about 69% appearing once. This clone has a handful of counts. What it recognizes is unknown. Specimen: memory CD4+ T cells sorted from blood. Subset denoted: CD45RA-negative fraction. The chain is built from TRBV19 and TRBJ2-2; D not resolved. This receptor was identified in a young man in good health. CDR3 sequence reads: CASRKRGGELFF. The CDR3 nucleotides read TGTGCCAGTAGAAAAAGAGGCGGGGAGCTGTTTTTT.